This T cell receptor beta chain was documented in a study of blood T cells in healthy people across ages. Primed by a sample-barcoded 5' primer and a J-beta primer mix, a second PCR proceeded for about 6 to 11 cycles. MiXCR was run by TCRdb on the 5' RACE reads, yielding one entry per CDR3 protein. The repertoire includes roughly 800,000 distinct CDR3 sequences, roughly 25% of them detected once, and roughly 3.5% sits in the top ten. Germline CDR1 SGDLS, CDR2 YYNGEE. Trimming removed 0 bases from V and 2 bases from J, with 8 bases in between. The CDR3 runs to 14 residues. Separately, the same data were catalogued under a study of T cells of mothers and their children.

The sequence was obtained from a boy younger than 18 in good health. The gene calls are TRBV9 and TRBJ1-2; D gene uncertain. The sequenced sample was blood. The CDR3 reads CASSVGEGNYGYTF. The CDR3 DNA reads TGTGCCAGCAGCGTAGGTGAGGGCAACTATGGCTACACCTTC.